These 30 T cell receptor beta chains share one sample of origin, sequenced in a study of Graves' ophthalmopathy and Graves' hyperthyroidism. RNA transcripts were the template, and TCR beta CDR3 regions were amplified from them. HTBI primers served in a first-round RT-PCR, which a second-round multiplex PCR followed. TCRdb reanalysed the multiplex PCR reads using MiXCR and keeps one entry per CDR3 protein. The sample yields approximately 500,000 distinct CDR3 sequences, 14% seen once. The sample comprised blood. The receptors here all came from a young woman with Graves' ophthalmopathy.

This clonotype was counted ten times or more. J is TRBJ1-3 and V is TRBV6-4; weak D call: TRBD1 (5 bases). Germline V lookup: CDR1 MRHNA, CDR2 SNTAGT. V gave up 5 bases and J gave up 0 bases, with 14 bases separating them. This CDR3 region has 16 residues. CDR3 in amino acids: CASSNRSPISGNTIYF. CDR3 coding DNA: TGTGCCAGCAGTAACAGGAGTCCGATCTCTGGAAACACCATATATTTT.

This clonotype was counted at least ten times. The CDR3: CASIIWGTGELFF. In DNA form, the CDR3 reads TGTGCCAGCATCATCTGGGGGACCGGGGAGCTGTTTTTT. The chain employs TRBV2 and TRBJ2-2, with D possibly called TRBD1 or TRBD2 (5 bases each). This CDR3 has 13 residues. V was trimmed by 7 bases and J by 5 bases, leaving 11 bases between them. Germline CDR1 and CDR2: SNHLY and FYNNEI.

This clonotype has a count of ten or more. The CDR3 loop reads CASRPAGLYGYTF. The CDR3 DNA reads TGTGCCAGCAGACCCGCGGGGCTCTATGGCTACACCTTC. The V and J genes are TRBV27 and TRBJ1-2, with D perhaps TRBD1 (5 bases). V was trimmed by 6 bases and J by 4 bases, leaving 12 bases between them. Germline V gene data show CDR1 as MNHEY and CDR2 as SMNVEV (reference sequence). The CDR3 is 13 amino acids.

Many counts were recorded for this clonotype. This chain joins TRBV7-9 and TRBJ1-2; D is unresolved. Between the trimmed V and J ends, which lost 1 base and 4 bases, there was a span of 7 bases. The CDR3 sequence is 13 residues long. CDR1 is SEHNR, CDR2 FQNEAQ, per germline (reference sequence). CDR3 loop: CASSLDWGYGYTF. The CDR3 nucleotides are TGTGCCAGCAGCTTAGATTGGGGCTATGGCTACACCTTC.

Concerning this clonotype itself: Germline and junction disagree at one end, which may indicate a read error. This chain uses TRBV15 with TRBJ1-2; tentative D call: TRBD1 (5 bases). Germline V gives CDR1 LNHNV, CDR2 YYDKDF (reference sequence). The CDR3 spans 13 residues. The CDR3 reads CATEAGANYGHTF. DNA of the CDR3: TGTGCCACGGAGGCCGGGGCGAACTATGGCCACACCTTC.

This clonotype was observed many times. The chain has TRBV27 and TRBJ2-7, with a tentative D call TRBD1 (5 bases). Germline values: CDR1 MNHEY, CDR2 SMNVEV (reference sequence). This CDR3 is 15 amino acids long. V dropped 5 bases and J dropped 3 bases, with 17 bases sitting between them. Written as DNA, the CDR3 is TGTGCCAGCAGTCCCCGTGGCCAGGGCAGCTACGAGCAGTACTTC. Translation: CASSPRGQGSYEQYF.

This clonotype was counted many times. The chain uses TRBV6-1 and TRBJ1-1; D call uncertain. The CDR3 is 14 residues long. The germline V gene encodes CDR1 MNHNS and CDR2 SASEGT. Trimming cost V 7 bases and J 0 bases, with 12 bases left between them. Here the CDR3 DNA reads TGTGCCAGCACCACGGGGAAAATGAACACTGAAGCTTTCTTT. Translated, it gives CASTTGKMNTEAFF.

The CDR3 coding sequence is TGTGCCAGCAATCCGGGGGACAGGGCTTATGGCTACACCTTC. Residues: CASNPGDRAYGYTF. V is TRBV9 and J is TRBJ1-2, with 9 bases aligning to TRBD1. The germline gives CDR1 SGDLS, CDR2 YYNGEE. With 6 bases clipped from V and 5 bases from J, the junction kept 8 bases outside the gene matches. This CDR3 has 14 residues.

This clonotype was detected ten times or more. CDR3 residues: CASSFYETGTSSYEQYF. The CDR3 DNA sequence: TGTGCCAGCAGTTTCTATGAGACAGGGACTTCCTCCTACGAGCAGTACTTC. The rearrangement uses TRBV28 and TRBJ2-7; D might be TRBD1 (7 bases). The V gene's germline CDR1 is MDHEN and CDR2 SYDVKM. The CDR3 totals 17 residues. V was shortened by 3 bases and J by 0 bases, with 18 bases between the two germline ends.

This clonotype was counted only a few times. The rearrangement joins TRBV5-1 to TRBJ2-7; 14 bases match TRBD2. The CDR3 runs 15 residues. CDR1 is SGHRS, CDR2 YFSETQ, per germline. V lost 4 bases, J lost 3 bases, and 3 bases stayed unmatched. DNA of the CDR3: TGCGCCAGCAGCCACGGACTAGCGGGAGGCTACGAGCAGTACTTC. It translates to CASSHGLAGGYEQYF.

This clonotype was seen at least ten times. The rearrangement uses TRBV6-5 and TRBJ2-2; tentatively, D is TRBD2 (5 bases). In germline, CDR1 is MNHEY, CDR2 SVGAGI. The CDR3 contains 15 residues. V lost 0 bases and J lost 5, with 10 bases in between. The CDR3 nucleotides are TGTGCCAGCAGTTACTCGAGAGGAGGTACCGGGGAGCTGTTTTTT. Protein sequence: CASSYSRGGTGELFF.

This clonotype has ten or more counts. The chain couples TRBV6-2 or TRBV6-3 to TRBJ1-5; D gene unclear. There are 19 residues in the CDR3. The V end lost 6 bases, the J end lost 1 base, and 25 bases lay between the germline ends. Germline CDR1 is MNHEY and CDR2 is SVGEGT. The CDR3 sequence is CASSYGWSERSMSNQPQHF. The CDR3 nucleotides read TGTGCCAGCAGCTATGGTTGGTCGGAAAGAAGCATGAGCAATCAGCCCCAGCATTTT.

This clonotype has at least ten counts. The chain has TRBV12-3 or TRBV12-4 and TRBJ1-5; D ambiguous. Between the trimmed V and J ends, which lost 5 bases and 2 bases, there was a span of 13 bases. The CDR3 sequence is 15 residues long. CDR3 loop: CASSPDWAGNQPQHF. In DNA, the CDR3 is TGTGCCAGCAGTCCGGACTGGGCCGGCAATCAGCCCCAGCATTTT.

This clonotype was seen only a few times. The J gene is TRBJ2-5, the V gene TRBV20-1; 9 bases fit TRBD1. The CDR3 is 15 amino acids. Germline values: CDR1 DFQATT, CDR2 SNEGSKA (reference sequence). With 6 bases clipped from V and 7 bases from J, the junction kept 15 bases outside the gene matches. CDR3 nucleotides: TGCAGTGCCCCCCGGAGGGACAGGGACCTAGGGACCCAGTACTTC. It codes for CSAPRRDRDLGTQYF.

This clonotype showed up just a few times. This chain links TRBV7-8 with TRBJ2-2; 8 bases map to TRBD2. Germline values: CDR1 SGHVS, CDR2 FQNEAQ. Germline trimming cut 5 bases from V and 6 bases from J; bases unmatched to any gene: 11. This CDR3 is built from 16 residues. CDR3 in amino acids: CASSGRGAGVAGELFF. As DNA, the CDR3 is TGTGCCAGCAGCGGAAGGGGAGCGGGAGTTGCCGGGGAGCTGTTTTTT.

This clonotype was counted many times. Written as DNA, the CDR3 is TGTGCCAGCAGCTCCAACAGGGAGAGGGCTGAAGCTTTCTTT. This sequence encodes CASSSNRERAEAFF. The chain recombines TRBV6-2 or TRBV6-3 with TRBJ1-1, with a possible D match to TRBD1 (6 bases). Germline CDR1 is MNHEY and CDR2 is SVGEGT. This CDR3 contains 14 residues. V gave up 6 bases and J gave up 6 bases, with 17 bases separating them.

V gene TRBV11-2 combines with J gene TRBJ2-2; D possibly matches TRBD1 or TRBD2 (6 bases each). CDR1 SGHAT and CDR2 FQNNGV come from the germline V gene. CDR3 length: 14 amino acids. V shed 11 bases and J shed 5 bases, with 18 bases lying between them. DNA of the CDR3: TGTGCCGGTGACGTGGGGGGCGGAACCGGGGAGCTGTTTTTT. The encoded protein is CAGDVGGGTGELFF. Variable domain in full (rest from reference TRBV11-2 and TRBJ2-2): EAGVAQSPRYKIIEKRQSVAFWCNPISGHATLYWYQQILGQGPKLLIQFQNNGVVDDSQLPKDRFSAERLKGVDSTLKIQPAKLEDSAVYLCAGDVGGGTGELFFGEGSRLTVL.

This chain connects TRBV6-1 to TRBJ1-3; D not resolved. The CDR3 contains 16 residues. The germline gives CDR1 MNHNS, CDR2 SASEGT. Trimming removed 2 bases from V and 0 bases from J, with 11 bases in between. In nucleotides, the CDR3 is TGTGCCAGCAGTGAAATCAACAGATTCTCTGGAAACACCATATATTTT. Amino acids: CASSEINRFSGNTIYF.

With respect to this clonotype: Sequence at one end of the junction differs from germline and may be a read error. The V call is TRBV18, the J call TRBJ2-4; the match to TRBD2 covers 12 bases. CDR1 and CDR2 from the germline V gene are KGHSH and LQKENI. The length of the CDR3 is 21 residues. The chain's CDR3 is CASSPEISRLAGVQTKNIKYF. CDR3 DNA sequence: TGTGCCAGCTCACCGGAGATTTCCCGACTAGCGGGAGTTCAGACCAAAAACATTAAGTACTTC.

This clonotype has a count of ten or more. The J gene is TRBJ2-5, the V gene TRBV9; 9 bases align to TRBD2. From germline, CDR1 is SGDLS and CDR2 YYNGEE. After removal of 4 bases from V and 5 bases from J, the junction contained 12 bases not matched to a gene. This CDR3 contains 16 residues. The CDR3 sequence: CASSPRGGGAAETQYF. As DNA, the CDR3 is TGTGCCAGCAGCCCTAGGGGCGGGGGGGCGGCGGAGACCCAGTACTTC.

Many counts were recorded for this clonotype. The CDR3 bases are TGTGCCAGCAAAAAGGCGGCTACGAACTCCTACGAGCAGTACTTC. Its protein is CASKKAATNSYEQYF. V usage is TRBV6-2 or TRBV6-3 and J usage is TRBJ2-7; D not resolved. Germline V gene sequence: CDR1 MNHEY, CDR2 SVGEGT. Trimming took 7 bases from V and 0 from J, leaving 16 bases between them. The CDR3 is 15 amino acids.

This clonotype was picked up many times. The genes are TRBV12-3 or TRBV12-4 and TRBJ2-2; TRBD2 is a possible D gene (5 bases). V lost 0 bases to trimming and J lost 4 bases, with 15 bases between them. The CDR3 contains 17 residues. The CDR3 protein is CASSLARRSGGTGELFF. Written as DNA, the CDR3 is TGTGCCAGCAGTTTAGCGCGTCGGTCCGGAGGCACCGGGGAGCTGTTTTTT.

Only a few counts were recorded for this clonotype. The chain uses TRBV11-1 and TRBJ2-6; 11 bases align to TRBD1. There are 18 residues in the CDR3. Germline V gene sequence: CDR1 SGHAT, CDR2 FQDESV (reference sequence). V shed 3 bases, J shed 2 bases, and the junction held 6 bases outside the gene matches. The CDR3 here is CASSFRAGQGAGANVLTF. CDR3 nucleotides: TGTGCCAGCAGCTTTAGGGCGGGACAGGGGGCTGGGGCCAACGTCCTGACTTTC.

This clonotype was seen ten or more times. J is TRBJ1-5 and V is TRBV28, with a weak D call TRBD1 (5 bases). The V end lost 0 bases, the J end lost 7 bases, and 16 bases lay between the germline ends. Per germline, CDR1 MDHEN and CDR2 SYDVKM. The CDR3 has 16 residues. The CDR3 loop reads CASSLWDGGSTQPQHF. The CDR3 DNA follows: TGTGCCAGCAGTTTATGGGATGGGGGGTCAACGCAGCCCCAGCATTTT.

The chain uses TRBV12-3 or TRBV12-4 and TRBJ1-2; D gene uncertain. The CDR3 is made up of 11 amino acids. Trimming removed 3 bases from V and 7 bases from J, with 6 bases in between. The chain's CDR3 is CASSFMGGYTF. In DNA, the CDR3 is TGTGCCAGCAGTTTTATGGGTGGCTACACCTTC.

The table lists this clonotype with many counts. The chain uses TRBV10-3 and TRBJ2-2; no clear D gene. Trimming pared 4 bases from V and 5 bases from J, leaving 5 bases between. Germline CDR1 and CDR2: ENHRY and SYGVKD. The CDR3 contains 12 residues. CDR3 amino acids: CAISGYTGELFF. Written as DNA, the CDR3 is TGTGCCATCAGTGGATATACCGGGGAGCTGTTTTTT.

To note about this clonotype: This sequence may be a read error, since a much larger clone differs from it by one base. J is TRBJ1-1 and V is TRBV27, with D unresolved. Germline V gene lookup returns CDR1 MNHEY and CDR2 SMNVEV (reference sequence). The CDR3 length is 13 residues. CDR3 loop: CASGEGRITEAVF. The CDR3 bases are TGTGCCAGCGGCGAAGGCCGGATCACTGAAGCTGTCTTT.

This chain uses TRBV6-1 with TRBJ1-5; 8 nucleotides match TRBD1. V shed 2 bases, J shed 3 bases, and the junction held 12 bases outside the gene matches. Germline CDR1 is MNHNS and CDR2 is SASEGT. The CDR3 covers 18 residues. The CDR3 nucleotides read TGTGCCAGCAGTGAATTTAATTCCGGGACAGGTGTCAATCAGCCCCAGCATTTT. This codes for CASSEFNSGTGVNQPQHF.

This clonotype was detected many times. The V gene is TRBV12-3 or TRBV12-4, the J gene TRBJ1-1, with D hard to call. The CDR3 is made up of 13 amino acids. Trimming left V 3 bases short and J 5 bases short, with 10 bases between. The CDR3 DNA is TGTGCCAGCAGTTTGGTAGCGAGAACTGAAGCTTTCTTT. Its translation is CASSLVARTEAFF.

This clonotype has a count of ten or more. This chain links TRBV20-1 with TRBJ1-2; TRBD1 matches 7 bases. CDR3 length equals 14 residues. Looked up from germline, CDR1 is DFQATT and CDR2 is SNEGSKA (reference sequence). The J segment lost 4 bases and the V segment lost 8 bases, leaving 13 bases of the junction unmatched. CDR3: CSTITRDSIYGYTF. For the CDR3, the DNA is TGCAGTACCATTACCCGGGACAGTATCTATGGCTACACCTTC.